Listed here are 15 T cell receptor beta chains from one sample, sequenced in a study of technical replicates of blood from a handful of donors listed by TCRdb under 2017. The receptor library was made with the immunoSEQ multiplex PCR assay. As stored in TCRdb, this immuneACCESS dataset retains in-frame rearrangements with V and J assigned. A fraction of the clones does not appear; measured against another copy, unresolved V genes explain less than half of the discrepancy, and the remainder lacks a known reason. The sample contains tens of thousands of clones, about 97% of them found a single time. The ten largest make up approximately 0.26% of the sample. What was sequenced was T cells isolated from PBMCs. The source is a human donor in good health.

This clone turned up a few times. The genes are TRBV15 and TRBJ2-1; 8 nucleotides align to TRBD2. Per the germline V gene, CDR1 is LNHNV and CDR2 is YYDKDF (reference sequence). There are 16 residues in the CDR3. The V gene end was trimmed by 5 bases and the J gene end by 4 bases; junction bases not matched to a gene: 10. As DNA, the CDR3 is TGTGCCACCAGCGGGGAACTAGCGGCCAAGTACAATGAGCAGTTCTTC. Encoded protein: CATSGELAAKYNEQFF.

This chain joins TRBV21-1 and TRBJ2-7; the table gives TRBD2 as D, unverified against the DNA. TRBV21-1 is assigned pseudogene status. The length of the CDR3 is 13 residues. The chain's CDR3 is CARYCPISYEQYF. The CDR3 DNA is TGTGCCAGGTACTGTCCTATCTCCTACGAGCAGTACTTC.

V usage is TRBV5-6 and J usage is TRBJ2-7, with 13 bases lining up with TRBD2. The CDR3 sequence is 15 residues long. V shed 3 bases, J shed 4 bases, and the junction held 4 bases outside the gene matches. Germline CDR1 reads SGHDT; CDR2 reads YYEEEE. The CDR3 here is CASSWGTSGIYEQYF. DNA of the CDR3: TGTGCCAGCAGCTGGGGGACTAGCGGGATTTACGAGCAGTACTTC.

The rearrangement joins TRBV30 to TRBJ2-1, with TRBD2 matching over 7 bases. This CDR3 is 14 amino acids long. Unmatched junction bases numbered 7, after V lost 3 bases and J lost 5 bases. Germline lookup yields CDR1 GTSNPN and CDR2 SVGIG (reference sequence). In DNA, the CDR3 is TGTGCCTGGAGGGGGGGGTCCTACCACAATGAGCAGTTCTTC. Translated, it gives CAWRGGSYHNEQFF.

The V gene is TRBV7-9, the J gene TRBJ2-1; TRBD1 aligns across 8 bases. After removal of 0 bases from V and 0 bases from J, the junction contained 7 bases not matched to a gene. In germline, CDR1 is SEHNR, CDR2 FQNEAQ (reference sequence). This CDR3 has 18 amino acids. Here the CDR3 reads CASSLARGTGYSYNEQFF. The DNA for the CDR3 is TGTGCCAGCAGCTTAGCGCGAGGGACAGGCTACTCCTACAATGAGCAGTTCTTC.

The CDR3 region is CASSLMVLAGSADTQYF. As DNA, the CDR3 is TGCGCCAGCAGCTTAATGGTACTAGCGGGTTCCGCAGATACGCAGTATTTT. The chain carries TRBV5-1 and TRBJ2-3; 9 bases fit TRBD2. V lost 2 bases to trimming and J lost 4 bases; unmatched junction nucleotides: 11. Germline loops: CDR1 SGHRS, CDR2 YFSETQ. This CDR3 has 17 residues.

The rearrangement joins TRBV30 to TRBJ1-1, with D perhaps matching TRBD1 (6 bases). Trimming left V 6 bases short and J 3 bases short, with 8 bases between. The CDR3 runs to 11 residues. Germline CDR1 GTSNPN, CDR2 SVGIG (reference sequence). CDR3 DNA sequence: TGTGCCTGCGGGACACACACTGAAGCTTTCTTT. This encodes CACGTHTEAFF.

The chain joins TRBV11-2 to TRBJ2-7; 7 bases line up with TRBD2. Losses at the gene ends were 6 bases for V and 4 bases for J; bases not matched to a gene: 3. CDR1 is SGHAT, CDR2 FQNNGV, per germline. The CDR3 has 12 amino acids. The CDR3: CASSGGSYEQYF. CDR3 sequence (DNA): TGTGCCAGCAGTGGCGGGAGTTACGAGCAGTACTTC. The full variable domain, completed using reference TRBV11-2 and TRBJ2-7, is EAGVAQSPRYKIIEKRQSVAFWCNPISGHATLYWYQQILGQGPKLLIQFQNNGVVDDSQLPKDRFSAERLKGVDSTLKIQPAKLEDSAVYLCASSGGSYEQYFGPGTRLTVT.

This clone was seen just once. The chain uses TRBV6-6 and TRBJ1-1; maybe TRBD1 (6 bases). V was shortened by 4 bases and J by 1 base, with 10 bases between the two germline ends. The CDR3 is made up of 14 amino acids. Germline CDR1 is MNHNY and CDR2 is SVGAGI (reference sequence). The CDR3 protein is CASSWDNWNTEAFF. DNA of the CDR3: TGTGCCAGCAGTTGGGACAATTGGAACACTGAAGCTTTCTTT.

This chain links TRBV4-3 with TRBJ2-6, with D perhaps matching TRBD1 (5 bases). CDR1 LGHNA and CDR2 YSLEER come from the germline V gene. The V and J ends lost 0 bases and 3 bases respectively, with 12 bases between them. The CDR3 sequence is 17 residues long. The CDR3: CASSQDGRVFGANVLTF. CDR3 bases: TGCGCCAGCAGCCAAGATGGCAGGGTCTTTGGGGCCAACGTCCTGACTTTC.

J is TRBJ2-1 and V is TRBV23-1, with 8 bases lining up with TRBD2. TRBV23-1 is reported as an ORF; its role is uncertain. Germline trimming cut 2 bases from V and 2 bases from J; bases unmatched to any gene: 5. The length of the CDR3 is 16 residues. The CDR3 nucleotides read TGCGCCAGCAGTCAAAGCAACGGGAGGGCCTACAATGAGCAGTTCTTC. Its translation: CASSQSNGRAYNEQFF.

The V and J genes are TRBV27 and TRBJ2-7; TRBD1 might be the D (6 bases). Germline V CDR1 and CDR2: MNHEY, SMNVEV (reference sequence). The V end was cut by 5 bases, the J end by 5 bases, with 31 bases between. This CDR3 is 19 amino acids long. In DNA, the CDR3 is TGTGCCAGCAGTCTCCGACAAGTTGTCTCTAGGGGGTTTTCTGACGAGCAGTACTTC. This sequence encodes CASSLRQVVSRGFSDEQYF.

The chain carries TRBV7-3 and TRBJ2-1, with D unclear. The germline V gene encodes CDR1 SGHTA and CDR2 FQGTGA. CDR3 length: 13 amino acids. The V end lost 6 bases, the J end lost 5 bases, and 11 bases lay between the germline ends. The CDR3 nucleotides are TGTGCCAGCAGTTGGGCCGGAAACAATGAGCAGTTCTTC. Amino acid sequence: CASSWAGNNEQFF.

The chain has TRBV19 and TRBJ1-5, with TRBD1 matching 10 bases. CDR1 is LNHDA and CDR2 is SQIVND in the germline V gene (reference sequence). The CDR3 is made up of 15 amino acids. The V gene end was trimmed by 5 bases and the J gene end by 5 bases; junction bases not matched to a gene: 6. CDR3 DNA sequence: TGTGCCAGTAGTGTTGGACAGGGGGGTTATCAGCCCCAGCATTTT. Its translation: CASSVGQGGYQPQHF.

This chain connects TRBV25-1 to TRBJ1-1; the D gene is possibly TRBD1 (5 bases). Germline values: CDR1 MGHDK, CDR2 SYGVNS. The V end lost 2 bases, the J end lost 10 bases, and 8 bases lay between the germline ends. The CDR3 contains 11 residues. The CDR3 is CASSESQGAFF. CDR3 bases: TGTGCCAGCAGTGAAAGTCAGGGAGCTTTCTTT.